The 24 T cell receptor beta chains presented below share a single source sample, sequenced in a study of PD-1 blockade in classical Hodgkin lymphoma. Stated time point: cycle 4 day 1 (C4D1), after less than 7 weeks of nivolumab. Each patient experienced a relapse that followed autologous stem cell transplantation, and brentuximab vedotin exposure varied. Some clones are missing from TCRdb's copy, which holds only in-frame ones; the method was immunoSEQ multiplex PCR. Of about 90,000 clones listed, approximately 90% were seen once; the top ten hold approximately 2.9%. The sequences come from peripheral blood mononuclear cells (PBMCs), collected before the fourth cycle of nivolumab. The receptors stem from a human donor with classical Hodgkin lymphoma.

V gene TRBV4-3 combines with J gene TRBJ1-2; no clear D. Germline assignment: CDR1 LGHNA and CDR2 YSLEER. V lost 3 bases and J 7 bases, leaving 12 bases between the germline ends. The CDR3 extends over 13 amino acids. CDR3 coding DNA: TGCGCCAGCAGCCAGACACCTAGGGCTGGCTACACCTTC. Translated, it gives CASSQTPRAGYTF.

The chain uses TRBV7-2 and TRBJ2-7; D possibly corresponds to TRBD1 (5 bases). The V and J ends lost 0 bases and 5 bases respectively, with 11 bases between them. The CDR3 spans 14 residues. Germline V lookup: CDR1 SGHTA, CDR2 FQGNSA. The CDR3, as DNA: TGTGCCAGCAGCTTAGCGGGTAGGGGCCACGAGCAGTACTTC. It codes for CASSLAGRGHEQYF.

The chain recombines TRBV4-2 with TRBJ2-5, with 9 bases aligning to TRBD2. CDR1 and CDR2 from the germline V gene are LGHNA and YNFKEQ. V shed 1 base, J shed 5 bases, and the junction held 8 bases outside the gene matches. The CDR3 is 16 amino acids. The CDR3 DNA reads TGTGCCAGCAGCCAAGTCGGGACTAGCACTGAGGAGACCCAGTACTTC. Translation gives CASSQVGTSTEETQYF.

The chain links TRBV2 to TRBJ2-3; D is perhaps TRBD1 or TRBD2 (5 bases each). This CDR3 is built from 16 residues. V gave up 6 bases and J gave up 2 bases, with 18 bases separating them. From germline, CDR1 is SNHLY and CDR2 FYNNEI. The CDR3 nucleotides read TGTGCCAGCAGGAGGGGCAGGAATCAATTCACAGATACGCAGTATTTT. This sequence encodes CASRRGRNQFTDTQYF.

The rearrangement joins TRBV5-1 to TRBJ1-1; a possible D gene is TRBD1 (6 bases). V was trimmed by 9 bases and J by 3 bases, leaving 18 bases between them. CDR1 is SGHRS and CDR2 is YFSETQ in the germline V gene. The CDR3 loop spans 14 amino acids. The CDR3 bases are TGCGCCACTAAACCCACCGGGACACACACTGAAGCTTTCTTT. Residues: CATKPTGTHTEAFF. The full variable domain, its missing parts supplied by reference TRBV5-1 and TRBJ1-1, is KAGVTQTPRYLIKTRGQQVTLSCSPISGHRSVSWYQQTPGQGLQFLFEYFSETQRNKGNFPGRFSGRQFSNSRSEMNVSTLELGDSALYLCATKPTGTHTEAFFGQGTRLTVV.

This chain uses TRBV5-4 with TRBJ1-1; TRBD1 is a possible D gene (5 bases). V was shortened by 5 bases and J by 0 bases, with 14 bases between the two germline ends. The CDR3 sequence is 15 residues long. Germline CDR1 is SGHNT and CDR2 is YYREEE (reference sequence). The DNA for the CDR3 is TGTGCCAGCAGGGACATGGGAGGGGTGAACACTGAAGCTTTCTTT. It is translated as CASRDMGGVNTEAFF.

The CDR3 region has the DNA TGTGCCAGTAGTTCCTACAGCCTGAACACTGAAGCTTTCTTT. The encoded protein is CASSSYSLNTEAFF. The chain employs TRBV19 and TRBJ1-1; D gene uncertain. V was shortened by 5 bases and J by 0 bases, with 10 bases between the two germline ends. The CDR3 totals 14 residues. The germline V gene has CDR1 LNHDA and CDR2 SQIVND (reference sequence).

V usage is TRBV6-4 and J usage is TRBJ2-2; D tentatively fits TRBD1 or TRBD2 (5 bases each). Germline V gives CDR1 MRHNA, CDR2 SNTAGT. The CDR3 consists of 16 residues. Between the trimmed V and J ends, which lost 0 bases and 4 bases, there was a span of 12 bases. CDR3 region: CASSDSGARGTGELFF. Written as DNA, the CDR3 is TGTGCCAGCAGTGACTCCGGGGCTCGAGGCACCGGGGAGCTGTTTTTT.

The chain carries TRBV4-2 and TRBJ2-3; 7 bases fit TRBD2. CDR1 is LGHNA, CDR2 YNFKEQ, per germline. Trimming cost V 1 base and J 0 bases; bases outside gene matches: 4. CDR3 length: 16 residues. In nucleotides, the CDR3 is TGTGCCAGCAGCCAAGGCAGCGGGGCTAGCACAGATACGCAGTATTTT. Protein sequence: CASSQGSGASTDTQYF.

The V call is TRBV4-2, the J call TRBJ2-7; D may correspond to TRBD1 or TRBD2 (5 bases each). V gave up 0 bases and J gave up 1 base, with 10 bases separating them. This CDR3 comprises 15 residues. CDR1 and CDR2 (germline): LGHNA, YNFKEQ. Written as DNA, the CDR3 is TGTGCCAGCAGCCAAGAGGGGCGGGCATCCTACGAGCAGTACTTC. It is translated as CASSQEGRASYEQYF.

This clone has only one observation. The V gene is TRBV9, the J gene TRBJ1-1; weak D call: TRBD1 (5 bases). The CDR3 is 13 amino acids. In germline, CDR1 is SGDLS, CDR2 YYNGEE. Trimming removed 4 bases at V and 7 bases at J, with 14 bases between. The CDR3 DNA reads TGTGCCAGCAGCCCATTGCGGGGGGTTGAAGCTTTCTTT. Protein: CASSPLRGVEAFF.

This clone was seen a single time. This chain connects TRBV18 to TRBJ1-6; D is possibly TRBD1 (6 bases). The ends were cut back, 5 bases at V and 9 bases at J, with 17 bases in the middle. Germline CDR1 KGHSH, CDR2 LQKENI. The CDR3 is 15 amino acids. The CDR3 sequence: CASSFGTNLFSPLHF. CDR3 DNA: TGTGCCAGCTCATTCGGGACAAATCTCTTTTCACCCCTCCACTTT.

V usage is TRBV19 and J usage is TRBJ2-7; TRBD1 agrees at 8 bases. Germline CDR1 and CDR2: LNHDA and SQIVND (reference sequence). V gave up 5 bases and J gave up 6 bases; unmatched junction bases: 6. The CDR3 is made up of 13 amino acids. The CDR3 coding sequence is TGTGCCAGTAGTGCGTCACAGGGGGGCGAGCAGTACTTC. It translates to CASSASQGGEQYF.

The chain couples TRBV30 to TRBJ2-6; no definite D call. Germline values: CDR1 GTSNPN, CDR2 SVGIG (reference sequence). V was cut by 5 bases and J by 5 bases, with 13 bases left in between. The CDR3 length is 14 residues. CDR3 nucleotides: TGTGCCTGGGGTCCCCCCGGGTGGGCCAACGTCCTGACTTTC. Its translation: CAWGPPGWANVLTF.

J is TRBJ2-3 and V is TRBV4-2; 9 bases are shared with TRBD2. Losses at the gene ends were 6 bases for V and 6 bases for J; bases not matched to a gene: 7. Germline assignment: CDR1 LGHNA and CDR2 YNFKEQ. The CDR3 runs 14 residues. Here the CDR3 DNA reads TGTGCCAGCAGTCCGGGACTAGCATCTGATACGCAGTATTTT. This sequence encodes CASSPGLASDTQYF.

This clone was picked up one time. This chain links TRBV6-6 with TRBJ1-4; 7 bases align to TRBD1. V dropped 2 bases and J dropped 4; count of bases not matched to a gene: 4. The CDR3 extends over 15 amino acids. The V gene's germline CDR1 is MNHNY and CDR2 SVGAGI (reference sequence). The CDR3 here is CASSYVTGVNEKLFF. CDR3 nucleotide sequence: TGTGCCAGCAGTTACGTTACAGGGGTTAATGAAAAACTGTTTTTT.

The chain combines TRBV15 with TRBJ2-5, with D hard to call. In germline, CDR1 is LNHNV, CDR2 YYDKDF (reference sequence). Trimming removed 1 base at V and 5 bases at J, with 11 bases between. The CDR3 contains 14 residues. The CDR3: CATSRGIRRETQYF. The CDR3 DNA sequence: TGTGCCACCAGCAGAGGCATACGGCGTGAGACCCAGTACTTC.

The chain combines TRBV6-5 with TRBJ1-4; no clear D. Germline V gene lookup returns CDR1 MNHEY and CDR2 SVGAGI. CDR3 length equals 13 residues. Trimming pared 8 bases from V and 8 bases from J, leaving 15 bases between. The DNA of the CDR3 is TGTGCCAGCGGACTGATTATGGGGGAAAAACTGTTTTTT. Encoded protein: CASGLIMGEKLFF.

The chain has TRBV4-3 and TRBJ1-5, with 7 bases aligning to TRBD1. V was clipped by 0 bases and J by 2 bases; unmatched bases: 13. The CDR3 has 19 residues. Looked up from germline, CDR1 is LGHNA and CDR2 is YSLEER. CDR3: CASSQDPPTGVSCNQPQHF. DNA for the CDR3: TGCGCCAGCAGCCAAGACCCCCCTACAGGGGTGAGTTGCAATCAGCCCCAGCATTTT.

This sequence joins TRBV9 and TRBJ2-3, with unresolved D. The germline gives CDR1 SGDLS, CDR2 YYNGEE. The V and J ends lost 4 bases and 3 bases respectively, with 15 bases between them. The CDR3 has 15 residues. The CDR3 nucleotides read TGTGCCAGCAGCAAATCTACCGGTGGGACAGATACGCAGTATTTT. It translates to CASSKSTGGTDTQYF.

The chain links TRBV28 to TRBJ2-1, with TRBD1 matching over 8 bases. In germline, CDR1 is MDHEN, CDR2 SYDVKM. This CDR3 is built from 19 residues. V shed 6 bases and J 4 bases; nucleotides not matched to a gene: 20. As DNA, the CDR3 is TGTGCCAGCAGGACGCGAAGGCAGGGGGCGACGGGGTTTTACAATGAGCAGTTCTTC. Translated, it gives CASRTRRQGATGFYNEQFF.

The V and J genes are TRBV6-1 and TRBJ2-3, with TRBD2 identical over 9 bases. The CDR3 is made up of 15 amino acids. Trimming removed 1 base from V and 4 bases from J; junction bases left unmatched: 3. In germline, CDR1 is MNHNS, CDR2 SASEGT. CDR3 sequence (DNA): TGTGCCAGCAGTGAAGTGGTAGCGGGGGCAGATACGCAGTATTTT. This codes for CASSEVVAGADTQYF.

The chain couples TRBV6-1 to TRBJ2-3; D might be TRBD2 (6 bases). In germline, CDR1 is MNHNS, CDR2 SASEGT. CDR3 length: 16 amino acids. Trimming removed 1 base at V and 1 base at J, with 12 bases between. The CDR3 protein is CASSEGLAFGTDTQYF. The CDR3 coding sequence is TGTGCCAGCAGTGAAGGGCTAGCGTTCGGCACAGATACGCAGTATTTT.

V usage is TRBV10-3 and J usage is TRBJ2-3, with 11 bases fitting TRBD2. Germline CDR1 ENHRY, CDR2 SYGVKD. J was trimmed by 2 bases and V by 4 bases; bases with no gene match: 5. This CDR3 comprises 16 residues. The CDR3 DNA is TGTGCCATCAGTGTCCGACTAGCGGGGTTCACAGATACGCAGTATTTT. It translates to CAISVRLAGFTDTQYF.